A selection of T cell receptor beta chains follows, all from one sample in a study of T-cell reconstitution after alpha-beta-depleted transplantation in children. MiXCR, run by TCRdb on the PCR reads, gives a single entry per CDR3 protein. The sample contains under 140,000 distinct CDR3 sequences, 10% of which appear only once. Sequenced material: PBMCs from the stem cell graft donor, taken from the stem cell graft. The receptors come from a human donor who donated a stem cell graft to a child with acute lymphoblastic leukemia. Each CDR3 is given with its conserved first and last residue. D genes are given only for firm matches. Not every row has a clone size; where given, it reads once, few, many or a size class.

>TRBD2|TRBJ2-1|TRBV11-1|many|18
TGTGCCAGCAGCTTCGCCTCTGGACTAGCAGGATCCTACAATGAGCAGTTCTTC
CASSFASGLAGSYNEQFF
>NA|TRBJ1-4|TRBV5-1|many|15
TGCGCCAGCAGCTTAACAGGGATTGGTAATGAAAAACTGTTTTTT
CASSLTGIGNEKLFF
>NA|TRBJ2-7|TRBV20-1|many|16
TGCAGTGCTAGTCCCGGCATTGAAGGAACTACCTACGAGCAGTACTTC
CSASPGIEGTTYEQYF
>NA|TRBJ1-4|TRBV5-1|many|14
TGCGCCAGCAGCTTCCCAGGCATTAATGAAAAACTGTTTTTT
CASSFPGINEKLFF
>NA|TRBJ2-5|TRBV20-1|many|12
TGCAGTGCCGAGGGCGGACAAGAGACCCAGTACTTC
CSAEGGQETQYF
>NA|TRBJ1-4|TRBV20-1|many|15
TGCAGTGCTAGAGATTCTGGCAGGGTCAGCGAAAAACTGTTTTTT
CSARDSGRVSEKLFF
>NA|TRBJ2-2|TRBV7-3|NA|14
TGTGCCAGCAGCTTAACTGATAACACCGGGGAGCTGTTTTTT
CASSLTDNTGELFF
>NA|TRBJ1-1|TRBV7-6|many|12
TGTGCCAGCAGCCCACATGTGGGTGAAGCTTTCTTT
CASSPHVGEAFF
>NA|TRBJ2-1|TRBV4-1|many|12
TGCGCCAGCACGGGAGCCCCCAATGAGCAGTTCTTC
CASTGAPNEQFF
>TRBD2|TRBJ2-1|TRBV20-1|many|17
TGCAGTGCTAGGGGCTGGGAGACTAGCGGGGGCTACAATGAGCAGTTCTTC
CSARGWETSGGYNEQFF
>TRBD2|TRBJ2-5|TRBV18|many|16
TGTGCCAGCTCACCGGGACTAGCGGGTCCGCAAGAGACCCAGTACTTC
CASSPGLAGPQETQYF
>TRBD1|TRBJ2-6|TRBV7-3|many|19
TGTGCCAGCAGCTTAAAGGGGACACAGGGGCCGGGTGGGGCCAACGTCCTGACTTTC
CASSLKGTQGPGGANVLTF
>NA|TRBJ1-2|TRBV20-1|many|8
TGCAGTGCTATCGGCTACACCTTC
CSAIGYTF
>NA|TRBJ1-1|TRBV7-2|many|15
TGTGCCAGCAGCTTAGAGGTGGGGGGGGACACTGAAGCTTTCTTT
CASSLEVGGDTEAFF
>NA|TRBJ2-2|TRBV6-1|many|14
TGTGCCAGCAACCAGGGGCTGGACACCGGGGAGCTGTTTTTT
CASNQGLDTGELFF
>NA|TRBJ2-1|TRBV4-3|many|14
TGCGCCAGCAGCCAAGACCCCACGTACAATGAGCAGTTCTTC
CASSQDPTYNEQFF
>TRBD1|TRBJ1-1|TRBV12-3/TRBV12-4|many|15
TGTGCCAGCACCGAGACAGGGTCGGCCAACACTGAAGCTTTCTTT
CASTETGSANTEAFF
>TRBD2|TRBJ2-7|TRBV12-3/TRBV12-4|many|12
TGTGCCAGCCAGCTAGCGGGGTACGAGCAGTACTTC
CASQLAGYEQYF
>NA|TRBJ1-1|TRBV27|many|13
TGTGCCAGCAAATTTAATCGTAACACTGAAGCTTTCTTT
CASKFNRNTEAFF
>TRBD2|TRBJ2-3|TRBV7-7|many|16
TGTGCTAGCAGCTCGGGGGTGTCTAGCGGGAGTAATACGCAGTATTTT
CASSSGVSSGSNTQYF
>NA|TRBJ1-5|TRBV7-9|many|17
TGTGCCAGCAGCTTAGGGAGCAGGGGTCGGGGCAATCAGCCCCAGCATTTT
CASSLGSRGRGNQPQHF
>NA|TRBJ2-1|TRBV28|many|15
TGTGCCAGCAGTTTCACCGAGAGCTCCTACAATGAGCAGTTCTTC
CASSFTESSYNEQFF
>NA|TRBJ2-7|TRBV24-1|many|15
TGTGCCACCAGTGATTTGGCATCAGGGGGGTACGAGCAGTACTTC
CATSDLASGGYEQYF
>NA|TRBJ2-1|TRBV4-3|few|19
TGCGCCAGCAGCCAAGGCCCGCGGCTTACTCCCAGTATTATCGATGAGCAGTTCTTC
CASSQGPRLTPSIIDEQFF
>NA|TRBJ1-6|TRBV12-3/TRBV12-4|many|14
TGTGCCAGCAGCCCCGTTTACAGTAATTCACCCCTCCACTTT
CASSPVYSNSPLHF
>NA|TRBJ2-7|TRBV12-3/TRBV12-4|many|14
TGTGCCAGCAGTATCTACGGGGGCTCCTACGAGCAGTACTTC
CASSIYGGSYEQYF
>TRBD2|TRBJ2-7|TRBV27|many|15
TGTGCCAGCAGTCTCCGAAGGGACGGCGGGGGCGAGCAGTACTTC
CASSLRRDGGGEQYF
>NA|TRBJ2-7|TRBV20-1|many|11
TGCAGTGCTACTCCCCCATCCGAGCAGTACTTC
CSATPPSEQYF
>NA|TRBJ1-2|TRBV2|NA|15
TGTGCCAGCAGTGACGGGTTAACAGGGATCTATGGCTACACCTTC
CASSDGLTGIYGYTF
>TRBD2|TRBJ2-5|TRBV7-9|many|15
TGTGCCAGCAGCCCGCGGACTAGCGGGGGAGAGACCCAGTACTTC
CASSPRTSGGETQYF
>TRBD2|TRBJ2-1|TRBV20-1|many|15
TGCAGTGCTAGAGTTCGACTAGCGGGGACATATGAGCAGTTCTTC
CSARVRLAGTYEQFF
>NA|TRBJ2-3|TRBV5-1|many|12
TGCGCCAGCAGCCCAGAGGTAGATACGCAGTATTTT
CASSPEVDTQYF
>TRBD1|TRBJ2-1|TRBV11-2|NA|19
TGTGCCATCAGTCCGCACCCGGGACAGGGAAGGCCTACCTACAATGAGCAGTTCTTC
CAISPHPGQGRPTYNEQFF
>NA|TRBJ2-6|TRBV28|NA|16
TGTGCCAGCCATCCACAGGGAAGCTCTGGGGCCAACGTCCTGACTTTC
CASHPQGSSGANVLTF
>NA|TRBJ1-2|TRBV11-2|NA|15
TGTGCCAGCAGCTTAGGAGTGGACAGCAGGGAAGGCTACACCTTC
CASSLGVDSREGYTF
>TRBD2|TRBJ2-1|TRBV20-1|many|17
TGCAGTGCTAGAGATCTCCGTCAGGCGGGGGGGCCCAATGAGCAGTTCTTC
CSARDLRQAGGPNEQFF
>TRBD1|TRBJ1-6|TRBV27|many|14
TGTGCCAGCAGAAGTGACAGGGGGAAATCACCCCTCCACTTT
CASRSDRGKSPLHF
>NA|TRBJ1-1|TRBV6-5|many|16
TGTGCCAGCAGTTACTCGGATTCGAGGTGGAACACTGAAGCTTTCTTT
CASSYSDSRWNTEAFF
>NA|TRBJ2-1|TRBV7-8|many|16
TGTGCCAGCAGCTTGTTGGCGGGGCGGTCTTACAATGAGCAGTTCTTC
CASSLLAGRSYNEQFF
>NA|TRBJ2-7|TRBV9|many|16
TGTGCCAGCAGCAGACGCCCGACAGGCGTTTCCTACGAGCAGTACTTC
CASSRRPTGVSYEQYF
>NA|TRBJ1-1|TRBV12-3/TRBV12-4|many|11
TGTGCCAGCACCCAGGGCACCAGGGCTTTCTTT
CASTQGTRAFF
>NA|TRBJ1-2|TRBV19|many|13
TGTGCCAGCTTACAACAGGGAGTCTATGGCTACACCTTC
CASLQQGVYGYTF
>TRBD2|TRBJ2-3|TRBV6-4|many|16
TGTGCCAGCAGTGACTCTAGCGGGGGGGCCACAGATACGCAGTATTTT
CASSDSSGGATDTQYF
>TRBD1|TRBJ2-1|TRBV7-2|NA|15
TGTGCCAGCAGCGGAGGTTACAGGGGTGAGAATGAGCAGTTCTTC
CASSGGYRGENEQFF
>NA|TRBJ2-7|TRBV12-3/TRBV12-4|many|12
TGTGCCAGCGCAGTAGGGCCCTACGAGCAGTACTTC
CASAVGPYEQYF
>NA|TRBJ2-2|TRBV5-1|many|14
TGCGCCAGCAGCACAGGACAGAACACCGGGGAGCTGTTTTTT
CASSTGQNTGELFF
>NA|TRBJ2-5|TRBV7-2|many|13
TGTGCCAGCAGCCCCGGGGGAGTAGAGACCCAGTACTTC
CASSPGGVETQYF
>NA|TRBJ1-4|TRBV10-3|few|15
TGTGCCATCAGTGCAGGGGTTCAGGGGAATGAAAAACTGTTTTTT
CAISAGVQGNEKLFF
>NA|TRBJ2-3|TRBV7-6|many|16
TGTGCCAGCAGCCGAATCGTTCTGAATGATGCAGATACGCAGTATTTT
CASSRIVLNDADTQYF
>NA|TRBJ1-5|TRBV5-1|many|16
TGCGCCAGCAGCCCAGGGACACCGTATAGCAATCAGCCCCAGCATTTT
CASSPGTPYSNQPQHF
>NA|TRBJ2-3|TRBV11-2|many|16
TGTGCCAGCAGTTTGTTTCAGGGGGGGCCCACAGATACGCAGTATTTT
CASSLFQGGPTDTQYF
>NA|TRBJ2-7|TRBV5-1|many|15
TGCGCCAGCAGCTTGGATGGTTTTTCGCGTTACGAGCAGTACTTC
CASSLDGFSRYEQYF
>NA|TRBJ2-2|TRBV12-3/TRBV12-4|many|15
TGTGCCAGCAGTTTTGGGGGGCGTAGTACCGGGGAGCTGTTTTTT
CASSFGGRSTGELFF
>NA|TRBJ2-7|TRBV9|many|13
TGTGCCAGCAGCGTCGGCGAACCTACGCAGCAGTACTTC
CASSVGEPTQQYF
>TRBD2|TRBJ2-3|TRBV29-1|many|15
TGCAGCGTTGAACTAGCGGGAGCTCAGGTGGATACGCAGTATTTT
CSVELAGAQVDTQYF